The entry below gives a single T cell receptor beta chain sequence along with its context. This record belongs to a study of blood T cell repertoires in COVID-19. In the original processing: Using reference gene primer amplification, nucleated cell counts were estimated. The repertoire was sequenced with immunoSEQ multiplex PCR; TCRdb's copy has only in-frame clones and lacks some. V, J and clone size are those of that table, while D and trimming were read from the DNA. The sample consists of more than 25,000 clones, 65% to 90% of them appearing once. Trimming shortened V by 10 bases and J by 4 bases, and 19 bases separated the two germline ends. Germline V gives CDR1 MDHEN, CDR2 SYDVKM. The CDR3 length is 14 residues.

This clonotype was sampled from a man between 60 and 70 years old with active COVID-19. This chain uses TRBV28 with TRBJ1-2, with a weak D call TRBD1 (6 bases). Input material: peripheral blood. The CDR3 protein is CATPREGQRYGYTF. The CDR3 region has the DNA TGTGCCACTCCACGCGAAGGACAGCGCTATGGCTACACCTTC.